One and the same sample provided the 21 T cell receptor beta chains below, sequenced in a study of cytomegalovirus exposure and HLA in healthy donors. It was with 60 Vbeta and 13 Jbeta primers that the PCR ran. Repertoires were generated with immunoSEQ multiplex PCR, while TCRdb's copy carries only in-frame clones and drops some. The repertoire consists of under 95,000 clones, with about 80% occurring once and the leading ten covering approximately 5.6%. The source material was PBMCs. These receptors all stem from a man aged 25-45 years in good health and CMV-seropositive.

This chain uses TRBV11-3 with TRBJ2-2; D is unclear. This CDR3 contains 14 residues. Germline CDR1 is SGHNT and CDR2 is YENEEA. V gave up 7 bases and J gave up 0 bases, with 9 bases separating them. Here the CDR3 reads CASTLNTNTGELFF. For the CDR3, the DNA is TGTGCCAGCACCCTTAATACGAACACCGGGGAGCTGTTTTTT.

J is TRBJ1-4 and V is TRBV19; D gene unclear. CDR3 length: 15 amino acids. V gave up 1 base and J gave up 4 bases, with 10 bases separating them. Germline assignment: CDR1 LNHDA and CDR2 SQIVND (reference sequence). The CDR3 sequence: CASSIGGQSNEKLFF. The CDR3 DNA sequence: TGTGCCAGTAGTATAGGTGGGCAGAGTAATGAAAAACTGTTTTTT.

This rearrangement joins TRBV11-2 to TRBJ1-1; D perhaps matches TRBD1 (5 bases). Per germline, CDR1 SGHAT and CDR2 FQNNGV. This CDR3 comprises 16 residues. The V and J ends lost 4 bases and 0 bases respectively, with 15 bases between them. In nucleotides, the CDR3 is TGTGCCAGCAGCTCGGCGGCAGGGCGGTTGAACACTGAAGCTTTCTTT. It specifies CASSSAAGRLNTEAFF.

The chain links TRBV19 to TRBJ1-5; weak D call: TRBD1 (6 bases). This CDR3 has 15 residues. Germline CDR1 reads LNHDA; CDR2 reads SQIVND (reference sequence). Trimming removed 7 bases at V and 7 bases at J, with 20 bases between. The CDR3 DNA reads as TGTGCCAGTACCCCGAGGGGAGGGGGAGAACAGCCCCAGCATTTT. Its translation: CASTPRGGGEQPQHF.

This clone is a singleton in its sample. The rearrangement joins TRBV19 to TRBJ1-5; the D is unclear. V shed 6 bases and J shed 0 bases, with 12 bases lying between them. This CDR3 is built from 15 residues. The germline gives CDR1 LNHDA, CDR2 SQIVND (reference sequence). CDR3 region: CASSPGLYSNQPQHF. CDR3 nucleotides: TGTGCCAGTAGCCCCGGACTCTATAGCAATCAGCCCCAGCATTTT.

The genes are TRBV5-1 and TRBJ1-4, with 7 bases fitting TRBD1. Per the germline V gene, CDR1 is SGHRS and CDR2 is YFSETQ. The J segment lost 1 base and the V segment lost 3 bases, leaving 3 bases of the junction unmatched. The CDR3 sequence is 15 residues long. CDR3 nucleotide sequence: TGCGCCAGCAGCTCTGCAGGGGGAACTAATGAAAAACTGTTTTTT. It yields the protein CASSSAGGTNEKLFF. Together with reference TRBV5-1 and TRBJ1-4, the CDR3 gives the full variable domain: KAGVTQTPRYLIKTRGQQVTLSCSPISGHRSVSWYQQTPGQGLQFLFEYFSETQRNKGNFPGRFSGRQFSNSRSEMNVSTLELGDSALYLCASSSAGGTNEKLFFGSGTQLSVL.

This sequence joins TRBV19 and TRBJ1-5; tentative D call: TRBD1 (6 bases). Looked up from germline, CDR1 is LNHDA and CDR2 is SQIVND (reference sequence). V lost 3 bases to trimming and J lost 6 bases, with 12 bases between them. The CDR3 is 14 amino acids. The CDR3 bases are TGTGCCAGTAGTATCTGGGGGCCTAGTCAGCCCCAGCATTTT. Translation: CASSIWGPSQPQHF. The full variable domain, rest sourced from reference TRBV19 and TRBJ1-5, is DGGITQSPKYLFRKEGQNVTLSCEQNLNHDAMYWYRQDPGQGLRLIYYSQIVNDFQKGDIAEGYSVSREKKESFPLTVTSAQKNPTAFYLCASSIWGPSQPQHFGDGTRLSIL.

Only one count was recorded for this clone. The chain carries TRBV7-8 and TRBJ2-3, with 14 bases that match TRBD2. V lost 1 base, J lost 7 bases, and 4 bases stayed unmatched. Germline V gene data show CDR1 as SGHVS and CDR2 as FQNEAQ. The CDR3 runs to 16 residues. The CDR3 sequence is CASSLGTSGRLYTQYF. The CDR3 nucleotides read TGTGCCAGCAGCTTAGGGACTAGCGGGAGGTTGTATACGCAGTATTTT.

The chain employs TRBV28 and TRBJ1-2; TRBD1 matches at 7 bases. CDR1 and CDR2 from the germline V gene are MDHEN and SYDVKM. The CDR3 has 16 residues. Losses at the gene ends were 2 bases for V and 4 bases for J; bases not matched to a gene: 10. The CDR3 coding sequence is TGTGCCAGCAGTTTACCTCGGTACAGGGGAGTCTATGGCTACACCTTC. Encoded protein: CASSLPRYRGVYGYTF.

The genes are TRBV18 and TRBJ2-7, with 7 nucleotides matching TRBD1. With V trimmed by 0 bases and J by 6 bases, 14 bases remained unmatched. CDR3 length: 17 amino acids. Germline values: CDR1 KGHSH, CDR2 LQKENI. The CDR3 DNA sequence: TGTGCCAGCTCACCACCGTTAGAACAGGGGAAATCTTCCGAGCAGTACTTC. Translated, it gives CASSPPLEQGKSSEQYF.

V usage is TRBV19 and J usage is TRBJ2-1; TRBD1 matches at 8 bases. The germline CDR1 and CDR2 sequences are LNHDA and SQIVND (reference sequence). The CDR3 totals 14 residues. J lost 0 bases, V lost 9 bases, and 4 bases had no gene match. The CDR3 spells CASRDRGSYNEQFF. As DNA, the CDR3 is TGTGCCAGCAGAGACAGGGGCTCCTACAATGAGCAGTTCTTC.

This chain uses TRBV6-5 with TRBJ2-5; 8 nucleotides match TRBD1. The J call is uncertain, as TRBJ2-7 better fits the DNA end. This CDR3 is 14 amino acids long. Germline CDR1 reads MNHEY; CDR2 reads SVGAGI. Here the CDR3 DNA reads TGTGCCAGCAGCCGGGGGACAGGCTCCTACGAGCAGTACTTC. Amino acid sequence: CASSRGTGSYEQYF.

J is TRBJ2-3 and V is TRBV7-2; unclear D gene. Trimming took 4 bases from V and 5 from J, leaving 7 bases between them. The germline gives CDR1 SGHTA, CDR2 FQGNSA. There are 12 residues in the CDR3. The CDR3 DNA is TGTGCCAGCAGCTCGAATAGAGATACGCAGTATTTT. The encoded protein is CASSSNRDTQYF.

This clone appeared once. This CDR3 reads CASSLGLSTEAFF. CDR3 nucleotide sequence: TGTGCCAGCAGCCTCGGACTTTCCACTGAAGCTTTCTTT. This rearrangement joins TRBV7-8 to TRBJ1-1, with D unresolved. V shed 5 bases and J shed 4 bases, with 11 bases lying between them. The CDR3 has 13 amino acids. Per the germline V gene, CDR1 is SGHVS and CDR2 is FQNEAQ. Filled out from reference TRBV7-8 and TRBJ1-1, the complete variable domain reads GAGVSQSPRYKVAKRGQDVALRCDPISGHVSLFWYQQALGQGPEFLTYFQNEAQLDKSGLPSDRFFAERPEGSVSTLKIQRTQQEDSAVYLCASSLGLSTEAFFGQGTRLTVV.

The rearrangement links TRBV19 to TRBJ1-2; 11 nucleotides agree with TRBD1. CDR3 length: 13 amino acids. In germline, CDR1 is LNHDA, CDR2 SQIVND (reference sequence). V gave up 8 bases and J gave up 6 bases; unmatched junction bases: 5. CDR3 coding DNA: TGTGCCAGTGCTAGGACAGGGGGCGATGGCTACACCTTC. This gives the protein CASARTGGDGYTF. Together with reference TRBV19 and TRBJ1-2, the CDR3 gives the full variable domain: DGGITQSPKYLFRKEGQNVTLSCEQNLNHDAMYWYRQDPGQGLRLIYYSQIVNDFQKGDIAEGYSVSREKKESFPLTVTSAQKNPTAFYLCASARTGGDGYTFGSGTRLTVV.

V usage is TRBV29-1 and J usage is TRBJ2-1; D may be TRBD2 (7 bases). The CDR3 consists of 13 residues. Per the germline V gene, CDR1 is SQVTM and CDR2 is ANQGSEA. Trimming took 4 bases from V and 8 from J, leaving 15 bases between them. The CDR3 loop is CSVARGAGDEQFF. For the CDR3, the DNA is TGCAGCGTTGCACGGGGGGCCGGGGATGAGCAGTTCTTC.

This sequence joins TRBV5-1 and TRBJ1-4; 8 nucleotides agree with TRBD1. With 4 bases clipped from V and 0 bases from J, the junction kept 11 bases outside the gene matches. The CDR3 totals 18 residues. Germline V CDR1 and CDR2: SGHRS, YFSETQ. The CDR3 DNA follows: TGCGCCAGCAGCGGGAGGACAGGGCCCCCTTCAACTAATGAAAAACTGTTTTTT. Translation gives CASSGRTGPPSTNEKLFF.

CDR3 bases: TGCGCCAGCAGCGAGGGACTAGCGGGAGGGTATGCCTACGAGCAGTACTTC. It yields the protein CASSEGLAGGYAYEQYF. This chain uses TRBV5-1 with TRBJ2-7, with 16 bases fitting TRBD2. The CDR3 loop spans 17 amino acids. CDR1 is SGHRS and CDR2 is YFSETQ in the germline V gene. Trimming cost V 4 bases and J 2 bases; bases outside gene matches: 6.

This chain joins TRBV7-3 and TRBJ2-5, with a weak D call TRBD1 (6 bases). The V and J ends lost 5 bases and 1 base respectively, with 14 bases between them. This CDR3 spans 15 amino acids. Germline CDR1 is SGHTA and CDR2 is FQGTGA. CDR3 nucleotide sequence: TGTGCCAGCAGCGAGGGACACTCATCCCAAGAGACCCAGTACTTC. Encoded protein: CASSEGHSSQETQYF.

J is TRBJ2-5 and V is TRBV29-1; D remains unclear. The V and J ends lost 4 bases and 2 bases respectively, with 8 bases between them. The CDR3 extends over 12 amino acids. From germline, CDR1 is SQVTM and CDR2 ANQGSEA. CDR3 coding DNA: TGCAGCGTTGCACAGTTACAAGAGACCCAGTACTTC. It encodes CSVAQLQETQYF.

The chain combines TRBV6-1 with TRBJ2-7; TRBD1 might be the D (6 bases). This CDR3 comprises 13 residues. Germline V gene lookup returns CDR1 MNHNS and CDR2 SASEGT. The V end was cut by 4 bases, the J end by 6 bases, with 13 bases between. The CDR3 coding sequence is TGTGCCAGCAGTGTTGGCAGGGGAGTCGAGCAGTACGTC. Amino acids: CASSVGRGVEQYV.